These 20 T cell receptor beta chains share one sample of origin, sequenced in a study of technical replicates of blood from a handful of donors. Some clones are missing from TCRdb's copy, which holds only in-frame ones; the method was immunoSEQ multiplex PCR. The sample yields 9,500 to 15,000 clones, 79% seen once. What was sequenced was PBMCs. These receptors were collected from a human donor in good health.

This clone appeared a few times. This chain links TRBV7-8 with TRBJ2-7; 14 nucleotides agree with TRBD2. Per germline, CDR1 SGHVS and CDR2 FQNEAQ. V lost 5 bases and J lost 1; bases outside the gene matches: 7. This CDR3 has 17 residues. This CDR3 reads CASSPWTSGRTSYEQYF. For the CDR3, the DNA is TGTGCCAGCAGCCCATGGACTAGCGGGAGGACTTCCTACGAGCAGTACTTC.

This chain links TRBV30 with TRBJ1-3, with a weak D call TRBD1 (6 bases). V lost 8 bases and J lost 0, with 17 bases in between. This CDR3 comprises 15 residues. Germline CDR1 GTSNPN, CDR2 SVGIG (reference sequence). CDR3 amino acids: CAATGNSFSGNTIYF. CDR3 nucleotides: TGTGCCGCCACAGGGAACTCTTTCTCTGGAAACACCATATATTTT.

The V call is TRBV7-6, the J call TRBJ2-2, with 8 bases aligning to TRBD2. There are 15 residues in the CDR3. Germline V gene sequence: CDR1 SGHVS, CDR2 FNYEAQ. The V and J ends lost 7 bases and 2 bases, in that order; junction bases with no gene match: 6. The CDR3 DNA sequence: TGTGCCAGCACCCCGGGGGGGAGAAACACCGGGGAGCTGTTTTTT. Its protein is CASTPGGRNTGELFF.

The rearrangement links TRBV30 to TRBJ1-5; TRBD1 matches at 9 bases. The CDR3 covers 12 residues. The J segment lost 7 bases and the V segment lost 5 bases, leaving 3 bases of the junction unmatched. Germline V CDR1 and CDR2: GTSNPN, SVGIG (reference sequence). The CDR3 sequence: CAWRQGGQPQHF. CDR3 coding DNA: TGTGCCTGGCGACAGGGGGGCCAGCCCCAGCATTTT.

The chain joins TRBV7-9 to TRBJ2-5, with 12 bases identical to TRBD1. After removal of 5 bases from V and 5 bases from J, the junction contained 12 bases not matched to a gene. Germline V gene sequence: CDR1 SEHNR, CDR2 FQNEAQ (reference sequence). The CDR3 sequence is 17 residues long. CDR3: CASSQFPGQGAVETQYF. As DNA, the CDR3 is TGTGCCAGCAGCCAATTTCCGGGACAGGGGGCGGTTGAGACCCAGTACTTC.

V gene TRBV19 combines with J gene TRBJ1-1; D unclear. The CDR3 sequence is 14 residues long. CDR1 and CDR2 (germline): LNHDA, SQIVND (reference sequence). V was pared by 9 bases and J by 1 base, with 15 bases between. CDR3 residues: CARKREGKNTEAFF. In nucleotides, the CDR3 is TGTGCCAGAAAGAGAGAGGGAAAGAACACTGAAGCTTTCTTT.

The CDR3 region is CASSRDGGTGTYEQYF. For the CDR3, the DNA is TGTGCCAGTAGTAGGGATGGCGGGACAGGAACCTACGAGCAGTACTTC. V usage is TRBV19 and J usage is TRBJ2-7; 8 nucleotides line up with TRBD1. V was pared by 4 bases and J by 2 bases, with 10 bases of the junction left unmatched. The CDR3 totals 16 residues. Germline V gene data show CDR1 as LNHDA and CDR2 as SQIVND (reference sequence). Together with reference TRBV19 and TRBJ2-7, the CDR3 gives the full variable domain: DGGITQSPKYLFRKEGQNVTLSCEQNLNHDAMYWYRQDPGQGLRLIYYSQIVNDFQKGDIAEGYSVSREKKESFPLTVTSAQKNPTAFYLCASSRDGGTGTYEQYFGPGTRLTVT.

The table lists this clone with a count of one. V gene TRBV7-9 combines with J gene TRBJ2-7, with TRBD1 as a possible D gene (6 bases). Trimming left V 3 bases short and J 6 bases short, with 9 bases between. The CDR3 is made up of 12 amino acids. Germline CDR1 SEHNR, CDR2 FQNEAQ (reference sequence). The CDR3 sequence: CASSLQGGEQYF. The CDR3 region has the DNA TGTGCCAGCAGCTTGCAAGGGGGCGAGCAGTACTTC.

V and J are TRBV23-1 and TRBJ2-7, with 11 bases fitting TRBD1. TRBV23-1 counts as an open reading frame of uncertain function. This CDR3 region has 15 residues. Trimming at V came to 0 bases and at J to 2 bases, leaving 0 bases not matched to a gene. CDR3 region: CASSQSGQGAYEQYF. CDR3 nucleotide sequence: TGCGCCAGCAGTCAATCGGGACAGGGGGCCTACGAGCAGTACTTC.

This clone was detected only a few times. The rearrangement links TRBV6-5 to TRBJ1-2; D possibly corresponds to TRBD1 (6 bases). V was shortened by 0 bases and J by 0 bases, with 11 bases between the two germline ends. The CDR3 runs 16 residues. Germline lookup yields CDR1 MNHEY and CDR2 SVGAGI. The DNA of the CDR3 is TGTGCCAGCAGTTACTCGGACAGCCTCGCTAACTATGGCTACACCTTC. This sequence encodes CASSYSDSLANYGYTF.

This chain joins TRBV5-1 and TRBJ2-3; D may be TRBD1 (7 bases). Germline V gene lookup returns CDR1 SGHRS and CDR2 YFSETQ. The germline V and J ends were trimmed by 2 bases and 2 bases, with 18 bases remaining between them. The length of the CDR3 is 17 residues. Here the CDR3 DNA reads TGCGCCAGCAGCTTTCACAGGGGCGGCGGGAACACAGATACGCAGTATTTT. Amino acid sequence: CASSFHRGGGNTDTQYF.

V gene TRBV2 combines with J gene TRBJ2-3; D unclear. V was shortened by 4 bases and J by 4 bases, with 12 bases between the two germline ends. Per germline, CDR1 SNHLY and CDR2 FYNNEI. This CDR3 comprises 14 residues. Written as DNA, the CDR3 is TGTGCCAGCAGTGGCTACTCCCGATCAGATACGCAGTATTTT. Protein product: CASSGYSRSDTQYF.

This clone has more than one count but fewer than ten. The rearrangement uses TRBV6-4 and TRBJ2-6; 9 bases map to TRBD2. Germline CDR1 is MRHNA and CDR2 is SNTAGT. Trimming cost V 0 bases and J 0 bases; bases outside gene matches: 3. This CDR3 region has 18 residues. CDR3 sequence: CASSDSGTSSSGANVLTF. In DNA form, the CDR3 reads TGTGCCAGCAGTGACTCCGGGACTAGCAGCTCTGGGGCCAACGTCCTGACTTTC.

The rearrangement links TRBV5-1 to TRBJ2-2; D call uncertain. The length of the CDR3 is 14 residues. The V end lost 5 bases, the J end lost 1 base, and 9 bases lay between the germline ends. Germline assignment: CDR1 SGHRS and CDR2 YFSETQ. The CDR3 DNA reads TGCGCCAGCAGTACCGAGCAGAACACCGGGGAGCTGTTTTTT. This sequence encodes CASSTEQNTGELFF.

This clone was detected only a few times. The chain couples TRBV4-1 to TRBJ2-2, with 7 bases aligning to TRBD1. V trimming: 4 bases; J trimming: 5 bases; junction bases outside the gene matches: 4. Germline lookup yields CDR1 MGHRA and CDR2 YSYEKL. This CDR3 contains 14 residues. The CDR3 DNA reads as TGCGCCAGCAGCCCGGACAGGACAACCGGGGAGCTGTTTTTT. Amino acid sequence: CASSPDRTTGELFF.

The DNA for the CDR3 is TGCAGCGTTGGGACAGAGACGGTGTTCTTC. Amino acids: CSVGTETVFF. The chain couples TRBV29-1 to TRBJ2-1; D is possibly TRBD1 (6 bases). The CDR3 contains 10 residues. Deletions cut 4 bases from V and 15 bases from J, with 13 bases between. Germline CDR1 SQVTM, CDR2 ANQGSEA.

This chain uses TRBV5-6 with TRBJ2-7; TRBD2 matches at 11 bases. Trimming at V came to 0 bases and at J to 4 bases, leaving 6 bases not matched to a gene. The CDR3 length is 16 residues. Germline CDR1 is SGHDT and CDR2 is YYEEEE. The CDR3 loop reads CASSLGSGRAVYEQYF. CDR3 DNA sequence: TGTGCCAGCAGCTTGGGTAGCGGGAGGGCAGTATACGAGCAGTACTTC.

The rearrangement links TRBV6-1 to TRBJ2-1; 7 nucleotides line up with TRBD2. The CDR3 contains 14 residues. With 1 base clipped from V and 3 bases from J, the junction kept 0 bases outside the gene matches. The germline V gene encodes CDR1 MNHNS and CDR2 SASEGT. CDR3 in DNA: TGTGCCAGCAGTGAAGTAGCGGGCTACAATGAGCAGTTCTTC. Amino acid sequence: CASSEVAGYNEQFF.

The chain couples TRBV18 to TRBJ2-5, with 11 bases identical to TRBD2. CDR3 length equals 16 residues. Germline loops: CDR1 KGHSH, CDR2 LQKENI. The ends lost 0 bases at V and 2 bases at J; junction bases unmatched: 2. The CDR3 spells CASSPPGLAAQETQYF. Here the CDR3 DNA reads TGTGCCAGCTCACCACCGGGACTAGCGGCACAAGAGACCCAGTACTTC. The entire variable domain, with the rest obtained from reference TRBV18 and TRBJ2-5, is as follows: NAGVMQNPRHLVRRRGQEARLRCSPMKGHSHVYWYRQLPEEGLKFMVYLQKENIIDESGMPKERFSAEFPKEGPSILRIQQVVRGDSAAYFCASSPPGLAAQETQYFGPGTRLLVL.

This rearrangement joins TRBV15 to TRBJ1-1, with D tentatively TRBD1 (6 bases). Trimming took off 9 bases at V and 0 bases at J, with 14 bases between the two ends. This CDR3 spans 14 amino acids. CDR1 is LNHNV, CDR2 YYDKDF, per germline (reference sequence). The CDR3 DNA reads as TGTGCCACTGAACCGGACAGAATGAACACTGAAGCTTTCTTT. It translates to CATEPDRMNTEAFF.